A selection of T cell receptor beta chains follows, all from one sample in a study of T cells in Graves' hyperthyroidism and ophthalmopathy. TCRdb reprocessed the multiplex PCR reads via MiXCR and lists one record per CDR3 protein. The sample comprises about 360,000 distinct CDR3 sequences, about 19% of which are singletons, and 3.7% rests with the top ten. The sample comprised blood. The receptors shown here come from a woman aged 18 to 35 with Graves' hyperthyroidism. Both conserved end residues are part of each CDR3. D genes are given only for firm matches. Size is stated for part of the rows, as once, few or many counts, or as a class when the clone is expanded.

abundance: many
d_gene: .
j_gene: TRBJ1-5
v_gene: TRBV25-1
CDR3nt: TGTGCCAGCAGTGATTCGGGGAGAGGGGGGGAAAGCAATCAGCCCCAGCATTTT
CDR3aa: CASSDSGRGGESNQPQHF

abundance: many
d_gene: TRBD2
j_gene: TRBJ2-2
v_gene: TRBV6-5
CDR3nt: TGTGCCACCCAAGCTAGCGGGGTCACCGGGGAGCTGTTTTTT
CDR3aa: CATQASGVTGELFF

abundance: many
d_gene: .
j_gene: TRBJ1-1
v_gene: TRBV6-1
CDR3nt: TGTGCCAGCAGTCTCGAATTCGAACTGTCTGCTTTCTTT
CDR3aa: CASSLEFELSAFF

abundance: many
d_gene: .
j_gene: TRBJ1-1
v_gene: TRBV5-1
CDR3nt: TGCGCCAGCAGCTGGGGGTGGAACCTGAACACTGAAGCTTTCTTT
CDR3aa: CASSWGWNLNTEAFF

abundance: .
d_gene: .
j_gene: TRBJ1-2
v_gene: TRBV6-2/TRBV6-3
CDR3nt: TGTGCCAGCAGCACAGGGTTCAGTGGCTACACCTTC
CDR3aa: CASSTGFSGYTF

abundance: .
d_gene: TRBD1
j_gene: TRBJ1-1
v_gene: TRBV5-1
CDR3nt: TGCGCCAGCAGCTCCGGACAGGTGGGCACTGAAGCTTTCTTT
CDR3aa: CASSSGQVGTEAFF

abundance: many
d_gene: .
j_gene: TRBJ1-3
v_gene: TRBV12-3/TRBV12-4
CDR3nt: TGTGCCAGCAGTTTACTTCGGCTCTCTGGAAACACCATATATTTT
CDR3aa: CASSLLRLSGNTIYF

abundance: many
d_gene: .
j_gene: TRBJ1-2
v_gene: TRBV28
CDR3nt: TGTGCCAGCAGTCGGGACGGGGGGGGCACCTATGGCTACACCTTC
CDR3aa: CASSRDGGGTYGYTF

abundance: many
d_gene: TRBD1
j_gene: TRBJ2-7
v_gene: TRBV12-3/TRBV12-4
CDR3nt: TGTGCCAGCAGTTTAGGACAGGGGGCGCCGTACGAGCAGTACTTC
CDR3aa: CASSLGQGAPYEQYF

abundance: many
d_gene: .
j_gene: TRBJ1-2
v_gene: TRBV11-2
CDR3nt: TGTGCCAGCAGCCGGGCGAACAGGGCGGGAGGCGGCTACACCTTC
CDR3aa: CASSRANRAGGGYTF

abundance: many
d_gene: TRBD1
j_gene: TRBJ1-3
v_gene: TRBV5-1
CDR3nt: TGCGCCAGCAGCCCTACAGGGGGCATTGGAAACACCATATATTTT
CDR3aa: CASSPTGGIGNTIYF

abundance: many
d_gene: TRBD1
j_gene: TRBJ2-2
v_gene: TRBV5-1
CDR3nt: TGCGCCAGCAGCGGGGGGACAGGGGAGTCCGGGGAGCTGTTTTTT
CDR3aa: CASSGGTGESGELFF

abundance: many
d_gene: .
j_gene: TRBJ2-5
v_gene: TRBV27
CDR3nt: TGTGCCAGCAGTTTATCGCGGGGACACGGGCAAGAGACCCAGTACTTC
CDR3aa: CASSLSRGHGQETQYF

abundance: .
d_gene: .
j_gene: TRBJ2-7
v_gene: TRBV7-2
CDR3nt: TGTGCCAGCAGCTTAGCCGCGGACACCGGCTCCTACGAGCAGTACTTC
CDR3aa: CASSLAADTGSYEQYF

abundance: many
d_gene: TRBD2
j_gene: TRBJ2-7
v_gene: TRBV5-6
CDR3nt: TGTGCCAGCAGCTTGGTTAGCGGGGGGAACTACGAGCAGTACTTC
CDR3aa: CASSLVSGGNYEQYF

abundance: many
d_gene: .
j_gene: TRBJ2-7
v_gene: TRBV20-1
CDR3nt: TGCAGTGCTAGACGGCTTGGACGTCCTAGCTCCTACGAGCAGTACTTC
CDR3aa: CSARRLGRPSSYEQYF

abundance: many
d_gene: TRBD1
j_gene: TRBJ1-5
v_gene: TRBV4-1
CDR3nt: TGCGCCAGCAGCCAAGTGACAGGGGGGAATCAGCCCCAGCATTTT
CDR3aa: CASSQVTGGNQPQHF

abundance: few
d_gene: .
j_gene: TRBJ2-5
v_gene: TRBV12-3/TRBV12-4
CDR3nt: TGTGCCAGCGGGCCTAATTGGACCCAGTACTTC
CDR3aa: CASGPNWTQYF

abundance: many
d_gene: .
j_gene: TRBJ1-1
v_gene: TRBV28
CDR3nt: TGTGCCAGCAGTTGGGGGCTGGAAGCTTTCTTT
CDR3aa: CASSWGLEAFF

abundance: many
d_gene: .
j_gene: TRBJ1-2
v_gene: TRBV6-5
CDR3nt: TGTGCCAGCAGTTACGGACAGCTAATCGAGGGCTACACCTTC
CDR3aa: CASSYGQLIEGYTF

abundance: .
d_gene: TRBD2
j_gene: TRBJ2-7
v_gene: TRBV6-1
CDR3nt: TGTGCCAGTACGACTAGCGGGCCGTTATACGAGCAGTACTTC
CDR3aa: CASTTSGPLYEQYF

abundance: many
d_gene: TRBD2
j_gene: TRBJ2-3
v_gene: TRBV24-1
CDR3nt: TGTGCCACCAGTGACCCAAAACTAGCGGGGGTGGGTGATACGCAGTATTTT
CDR3aa: CATSDPKLAGVGDTQYF

abundance: many
d_gene: TRBD1
j_gene: TRBJ1-2
v_gene: TRBV5-1
CDR3nt: TGCGCCAGCAGCCTGACAGACAGGGGGCGCCGGGGCTACACCTTC
CDR3aa: CASSLTDRGRRGYTF

abundance: .
d_gene: TRBD1
j_gene: TRBJ1-2
v_gene: TRBV18
CDR3nt: TGTGCCAGCTCAAGTTGGACAGGGAGTGCCTATGGCTACACCTTC
CDR3aa: CASSSWTGSAYGYTF

abundance: many
d_gene: .
j_gene: TRBJ1-2
v_gene: TRBV4-1
CDR3nt: TGCGCCAGCAGCCTCACCCGGGGACCGTATGGCTACACCTTC
CDR3aa: CASSLTRGPYGYTF

abundance: .
d_gene: .
j_gene: TRBJ1-5
v_gene: TRBV15
CDR3nt: TGTGCCACCAGCAGTGACTGGGACCCGGGACAATCTTATAGCAATCAGCCCCAGCATTTT
CDR3aa: CATSSDWDPGQSYSNQPQHF

abundance: .
d_gene: .
j_gene: TRBJ1-2
v_gene: TRBV28
CDR3nt: TGTGCCAGCAGTTCGAAAGCAGGGTATGGCTACACCTTC
CDR3aa: CASSSKAGYGYTF

abundance: many
d_gene: .
j_gene: TRBJ1-1
v_gene: TRBV2
CDR3nt: TGTGCCAGCACTATCAACACTGAAGCTTTCTTT
CDR3aa: CASTINTEAFF

abundance: .
d_gene: TRBD1
j_gene: TRBJ1-2
v_gene: TRBV13
CDR3nt: TGTGCCAGCAGCCTGACAGGGCAGCATGGCTACACCTTC
CDR3aa: CASSLTGQHGYTF

abundance: .
d_gene: TRBD1
j_gene: TRBJ2-5
v_gene: TRBV7-6
CDR3nt: TGTGCCAGCAGCTTTTACAGGGGAGAGACCCAGTACTTC
CDR3aa: CASSFYRGETQYF

abundance: many
d_gene: .
j_gene: TRBJ1-5
v_gene: TRBV12-3/TRBV12-4
CDR3nt: TGTGCCAGCAGTTTTAACCAGGGGCATCAGCCCCAGCATTTT
CDR3aa: CASSFNQGHQPQHF

abundance: many
d_gene: TRBD1
j_gene: TRBJ1-2
v_gene: TRBV12-3/TRBV12-4
CDR3nt: TGTGCCAGCAATCCTCACAGGGGTGTCGGCTATGGCTACACCTTC
CDR3aa: CASNPHRGVGYGYTF

abundance: many
d_gene: .
j_gene: TRBJ2-6
v_gene: TRBV7-6
CDR3nt: TGTGCCAGCAGCGCGTCACAGGGGGGGACTGGGGCCAACGTCCTGACTTTC
CDR3aa: CASSASQGGTGANVLTF

abundance: few
d_gene: TRBD2
j_gene: TRBJ2-5
v_gene: TRBV11-2
CDR3nt: TGTGCCAGCAGCTTAGACCCAGGACTAGCGGGTGGGGAGACCCAGTACTTC
CDR3aa: CASSLDPGLAGGETQYF

abundance: many
d_gene: .
j_gene: TRBJ1-1
v_gene: TRBV6-5
CDR3nt: TGTGCCAGCAGTTACGGTATGGAAGCTTTCTTT
CDR3aa: CASSYGMEAFF